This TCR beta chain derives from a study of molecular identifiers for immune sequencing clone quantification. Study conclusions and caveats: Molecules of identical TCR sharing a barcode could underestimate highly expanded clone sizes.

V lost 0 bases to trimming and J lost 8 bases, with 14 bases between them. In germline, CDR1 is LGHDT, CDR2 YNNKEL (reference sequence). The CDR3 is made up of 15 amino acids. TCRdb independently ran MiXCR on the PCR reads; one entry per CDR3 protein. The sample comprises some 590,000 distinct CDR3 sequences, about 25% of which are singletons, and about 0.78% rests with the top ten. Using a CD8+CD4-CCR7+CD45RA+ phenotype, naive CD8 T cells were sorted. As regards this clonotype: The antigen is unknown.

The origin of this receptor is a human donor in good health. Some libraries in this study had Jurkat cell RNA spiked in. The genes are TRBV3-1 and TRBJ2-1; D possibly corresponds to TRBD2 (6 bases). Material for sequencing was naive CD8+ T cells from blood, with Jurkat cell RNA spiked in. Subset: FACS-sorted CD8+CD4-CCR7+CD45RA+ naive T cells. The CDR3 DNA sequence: TGTGCCAGCAGCCAAGAAGTGGCGGGGCTGGATGAGCAGTTCTTC. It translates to CASSQEVAGLDEQFF.